The TCR beta chain described here comes from a study of early T cells in non-severe SARS-CoV-2 infection. Study-level background: Sequencing of unsorted whole blood was done on bulk RNA, leaving chains unpaired. Study-level findings and limits: VDJdb-based annotation leaned toward anti-spike CD8 responses and missed private and CD4 specificities.

This clonotype was seen repeatedly, ten times or more. No antigen is known for it. Germline CDR1 and CDR2: DFQATT and SNEGSKA (reference sequence). The CDR3 spans 13 residues. Between the trimmed V and J ends, which lost 4 bases and 0 bases, there was a span of 4 bases. Individual cDNA molecules received unique molecular identifiers during library preparation. Each CDR3 protein is one row after TCRdb ran MiXCR on the 5' RACE reads. The sample holds 30,000 to 35,000 distinct CDR3 sequences, about 4.7% seen once. The source of this sequence is an adult who was a healthcare worker with PCR-confirmed SARS-CoV-2 infection or an uninfected control (not recorded which). The sequencing input was whole blood. The rearrangement uses TRBV20-1 and TRBJ2-6, with D uncertain. CDR3 residues: CSANPSGANVLTF. In nucleotides, the CDR3 is TGCAGTGCTAATCCCTCTGGGGCCAACGTCCTGACTTTC.